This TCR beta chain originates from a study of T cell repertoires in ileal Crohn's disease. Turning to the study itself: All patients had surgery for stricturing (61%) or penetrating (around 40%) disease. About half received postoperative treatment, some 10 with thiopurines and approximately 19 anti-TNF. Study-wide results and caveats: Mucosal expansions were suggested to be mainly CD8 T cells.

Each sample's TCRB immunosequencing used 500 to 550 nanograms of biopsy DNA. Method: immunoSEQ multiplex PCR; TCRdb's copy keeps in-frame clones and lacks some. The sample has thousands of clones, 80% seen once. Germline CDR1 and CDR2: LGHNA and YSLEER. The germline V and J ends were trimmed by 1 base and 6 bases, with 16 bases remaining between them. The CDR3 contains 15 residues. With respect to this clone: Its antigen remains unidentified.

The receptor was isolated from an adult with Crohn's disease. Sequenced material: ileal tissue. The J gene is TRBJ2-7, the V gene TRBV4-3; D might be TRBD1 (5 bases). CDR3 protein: CASSQVWQGGREQYF. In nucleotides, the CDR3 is TGCGCCAGCAGCCAAGTTTGGCAGGGTGGTCGCGAGCAGTACTTC.